The clone carrying this TCR beta chain was seen once. The data belong to a study of shared clonotypes between healthy human individuals. Original handling: ImmunoSEQ output lacked quality scores and full-length reads, limiting matched filtering. Clones were sequenced by immunoSEQ multiplex PCR, and TCRdb holds only the in-frame ones, with some missing. Clone size and V and J calls were adopted from that table, with D and trimming inferred from the DNA. Here the sample spans 2 million to 2.5 million clones, approximately 94% being singletons. V lost 7 bases, J lost 0 bases, and 5 bases stayed unmatched. Germline V lookup: CDR1 LNHDA, CDR2 SQIVND (reference sequence). The CDR3 spans 15 residues.

V is TRBV19 and J is TRBJ2-2; TRBD1 matches at 7 bases. The sequence derives from a man between 18 and 29 years old in good health. The sample taken for sequencing was naive CD4+ T cells sorted from blood. Indicated subset: CD45RA+ positively selected. CDR3 region: CASTVQGANTGELFF. Here the CDR3 DNA reads TGTGCCAGTACCGTGCAGGGGGCGAACACCGGGGAGCTGTTTTTT. Full variable domain (remainder filled in from reference TRBV19 and TRBJ2-2): DGGITQSPKYLFRKEGQNVTLSCEQNLNHDAMYWYRQDPGQGLRLIYYSQIVNDFQKGDIAEGYSVSREKKESFPLTVTSAQKNPTAFYLCASTVQGANTGELFFGEGSRLTVL.